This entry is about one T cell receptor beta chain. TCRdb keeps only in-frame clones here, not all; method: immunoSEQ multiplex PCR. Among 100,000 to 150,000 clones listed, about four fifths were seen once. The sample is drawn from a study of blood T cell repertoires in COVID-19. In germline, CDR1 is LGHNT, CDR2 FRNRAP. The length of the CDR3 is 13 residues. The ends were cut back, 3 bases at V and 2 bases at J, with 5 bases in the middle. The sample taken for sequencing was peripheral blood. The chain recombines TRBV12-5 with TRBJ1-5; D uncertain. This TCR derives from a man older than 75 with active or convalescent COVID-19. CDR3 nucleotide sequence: TGTGCTAGTGGTTTAACTGGCAATCAGCCCCAGCATTTT. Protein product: CASGLTGNQPQHF.